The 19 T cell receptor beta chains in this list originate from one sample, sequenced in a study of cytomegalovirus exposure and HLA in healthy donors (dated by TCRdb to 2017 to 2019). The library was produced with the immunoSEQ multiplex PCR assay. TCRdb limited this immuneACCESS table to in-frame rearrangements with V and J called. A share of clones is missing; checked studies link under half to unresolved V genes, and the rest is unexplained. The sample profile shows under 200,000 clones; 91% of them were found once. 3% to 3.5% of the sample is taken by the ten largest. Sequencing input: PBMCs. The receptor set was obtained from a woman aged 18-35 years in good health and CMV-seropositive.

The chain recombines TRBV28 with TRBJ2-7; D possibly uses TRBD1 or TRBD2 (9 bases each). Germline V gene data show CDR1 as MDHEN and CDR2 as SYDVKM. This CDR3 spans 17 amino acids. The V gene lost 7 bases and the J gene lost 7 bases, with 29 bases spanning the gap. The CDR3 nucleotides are TGTGCCAGCAACAGGGGGCCTAGCGGGATTGTTTCGGGTGAGCAGTACTTC. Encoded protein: CASNRGPSGIVSGEQYF.

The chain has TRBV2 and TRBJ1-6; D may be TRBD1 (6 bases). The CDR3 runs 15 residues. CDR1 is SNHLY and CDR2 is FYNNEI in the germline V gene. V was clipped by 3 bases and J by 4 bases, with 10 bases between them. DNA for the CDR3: TGTGCCAGCAGTGAGCGAGGACAGTATAATTCACCCCTCCACTTT. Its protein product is CASSERGQYNSPLHF. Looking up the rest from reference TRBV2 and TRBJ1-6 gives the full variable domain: EPEVTQTPSHQVTQMGQEVILRCVPISNHLYFYWYRQILGQKVEFLVSFYNNEISEKSEIFDDQFSVERPDGSNFTLKIRSTKLEDSAMYFCASSERGQYNSPLHFGNGTRLTVT.

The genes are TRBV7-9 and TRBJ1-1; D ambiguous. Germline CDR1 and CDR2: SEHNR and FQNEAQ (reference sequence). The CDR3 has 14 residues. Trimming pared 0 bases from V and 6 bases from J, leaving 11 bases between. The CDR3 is CASSLAGPPAEAFF. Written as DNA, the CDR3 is TGTGCCAGCAGCTTAGCTGGGCCACCAGCTGAAGCTTTCTTT.

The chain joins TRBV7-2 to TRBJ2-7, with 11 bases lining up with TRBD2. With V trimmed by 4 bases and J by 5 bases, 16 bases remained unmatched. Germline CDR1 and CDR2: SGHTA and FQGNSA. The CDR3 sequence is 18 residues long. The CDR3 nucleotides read TGTGCCAGCAGCTCCCCCCTAGCGGGAGGCCCCCCTGGCGACGAGCAGTACTTC. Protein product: CASSSPLAGGPPGDEQYF.

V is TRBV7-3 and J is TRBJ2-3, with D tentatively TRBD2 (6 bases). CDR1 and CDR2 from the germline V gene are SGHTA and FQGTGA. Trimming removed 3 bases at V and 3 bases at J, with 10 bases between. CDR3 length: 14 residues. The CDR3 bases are TGTGCCAGCAGCTTTCGGGAGTCTACAGATACGCAGTATTTT. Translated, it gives CASSFRESTDTQYF.

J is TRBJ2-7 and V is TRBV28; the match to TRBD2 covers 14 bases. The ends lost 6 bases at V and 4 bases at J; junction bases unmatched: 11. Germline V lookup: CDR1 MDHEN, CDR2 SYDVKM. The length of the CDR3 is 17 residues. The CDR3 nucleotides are TGTGCCAGCAGGGGGCGGGGACTAGCGGGAGATCTATACGAGCAGTACTTC. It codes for CASRGRGLAGDLYEQYF.

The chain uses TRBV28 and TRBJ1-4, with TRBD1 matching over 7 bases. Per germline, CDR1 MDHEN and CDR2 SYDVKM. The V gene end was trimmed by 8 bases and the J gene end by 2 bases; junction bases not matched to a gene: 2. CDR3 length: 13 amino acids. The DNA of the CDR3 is TGTGCCAGCCAACAGGGGACTAATGAAAAACTGTTTTTT. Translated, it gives CASQQGTNEKLFF.

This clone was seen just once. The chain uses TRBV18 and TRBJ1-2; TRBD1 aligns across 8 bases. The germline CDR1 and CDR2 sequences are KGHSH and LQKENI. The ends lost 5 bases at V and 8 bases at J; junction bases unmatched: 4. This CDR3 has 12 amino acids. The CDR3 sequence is CASSTTGDGYTF. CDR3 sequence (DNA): TGTGCCAGCTCAACGACAGGGGACGGCTACACCTTC.

The CDR3 coding sequence is TGTGCCAGCAGCTTATTCAAAAGACAGGGCTCCGCTGGGGCCAACGTCCTGACTTTC. This gives the protein CASSLFKRQGSAGANVLTF. This rearrangement joins TRBV7-9 to TRBJ2-6, with TRBD1 matching over 7 bases. CDR3 length: 19 residues. CDR1 and CDR2 from the germline V gene are SEHNR and FQNEAQ (reference sequence). V shed 2 bases, J shed 2 bases, and the junction held 12 bases outside the gene matches.

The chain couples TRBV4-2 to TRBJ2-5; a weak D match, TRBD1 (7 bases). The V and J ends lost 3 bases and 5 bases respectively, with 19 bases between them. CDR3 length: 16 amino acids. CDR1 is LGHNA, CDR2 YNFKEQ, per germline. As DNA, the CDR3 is TGTGCCAGCAGCCACCACAAAGGAGGGGGCGCTGAGACCCAGTACTTC. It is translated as CASSHHKGGGAETQYF.

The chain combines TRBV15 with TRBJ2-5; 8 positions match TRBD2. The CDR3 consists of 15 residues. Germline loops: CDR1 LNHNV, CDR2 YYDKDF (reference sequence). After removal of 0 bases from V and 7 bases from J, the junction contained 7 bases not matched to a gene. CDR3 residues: CATSREPGLDATQYF. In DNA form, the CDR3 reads TGTGCCACCAGCAGAGAGCCGGGACTAGATGCGACCCAGTACTTC.

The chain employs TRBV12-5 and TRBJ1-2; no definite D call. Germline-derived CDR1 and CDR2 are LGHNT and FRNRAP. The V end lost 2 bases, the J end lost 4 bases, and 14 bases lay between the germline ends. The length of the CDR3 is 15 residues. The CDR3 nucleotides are TGTGCTAGTGGTTTGCCCGCCGGGGAGGGCTATGGCTACACCTTC. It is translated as CASGLPAGEGYGYTF.

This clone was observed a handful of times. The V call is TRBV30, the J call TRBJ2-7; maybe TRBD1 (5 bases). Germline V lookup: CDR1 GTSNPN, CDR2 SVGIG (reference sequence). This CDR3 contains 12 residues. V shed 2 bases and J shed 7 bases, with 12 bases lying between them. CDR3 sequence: CAWSPSKGEQYF. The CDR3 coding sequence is TGTGCCTGGAGTCCCTCCAAGGGGGAGCAGTACTTC.

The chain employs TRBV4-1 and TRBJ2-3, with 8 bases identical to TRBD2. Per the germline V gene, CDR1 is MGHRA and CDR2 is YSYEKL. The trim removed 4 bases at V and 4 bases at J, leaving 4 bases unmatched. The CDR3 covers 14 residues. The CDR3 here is CASSLAGTADTQYF. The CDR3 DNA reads TGCGCCAGCAGCCTAGCGGGGACGGCAGATACGCAGTATTTT.

The CDR3 DNA sequence: TGTGCCAGCAGTTTAGCGAGAGCCCTGATAAGATTAGTCGACGAGCAGTACTTC. This encodes CASSLARALIRLVDEQYF. The rearrangement uses TRBV28 and TRBJ2-7; D not certain. This CDR3 is 18 amino acids long. Germline V lookup: CDR1 MDHEN, CDR2 SYDVKM. Deletions cut 2 bases from V and 5 bases from J, with 25 bases between.

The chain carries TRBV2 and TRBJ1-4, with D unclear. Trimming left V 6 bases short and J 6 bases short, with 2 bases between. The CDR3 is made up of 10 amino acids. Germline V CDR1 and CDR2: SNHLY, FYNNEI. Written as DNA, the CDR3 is TGTGCCAGCAGCTATGAAAAACTGTTTTTT. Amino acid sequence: CASSYEKLFF.

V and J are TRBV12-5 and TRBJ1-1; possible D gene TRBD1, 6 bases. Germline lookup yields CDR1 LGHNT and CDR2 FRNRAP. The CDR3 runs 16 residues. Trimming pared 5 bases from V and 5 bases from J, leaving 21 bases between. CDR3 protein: CASGRLTDSRRTEAFF. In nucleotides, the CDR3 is TGTGCTAGTGGTCGTCTAACGGACAGTCGGCGAACTGAAGCTTTCTTT.

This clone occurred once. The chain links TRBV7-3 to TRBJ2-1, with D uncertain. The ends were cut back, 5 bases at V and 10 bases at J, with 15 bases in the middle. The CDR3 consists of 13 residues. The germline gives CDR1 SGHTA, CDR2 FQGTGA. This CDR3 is CASSQNTIGEQFF. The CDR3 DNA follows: TGTGCCAGCAGCCAAAATACCATCGGGGAGCAGTTCTTC.

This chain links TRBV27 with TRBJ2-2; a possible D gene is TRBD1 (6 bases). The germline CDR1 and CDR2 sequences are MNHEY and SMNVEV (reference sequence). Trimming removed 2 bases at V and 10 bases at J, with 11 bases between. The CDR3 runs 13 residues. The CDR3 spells CASSLNQGQELFF. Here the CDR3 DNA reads TGTGCCAGCAGTTTAAACCAGGGGCAGGAGCTGTTTTTT.